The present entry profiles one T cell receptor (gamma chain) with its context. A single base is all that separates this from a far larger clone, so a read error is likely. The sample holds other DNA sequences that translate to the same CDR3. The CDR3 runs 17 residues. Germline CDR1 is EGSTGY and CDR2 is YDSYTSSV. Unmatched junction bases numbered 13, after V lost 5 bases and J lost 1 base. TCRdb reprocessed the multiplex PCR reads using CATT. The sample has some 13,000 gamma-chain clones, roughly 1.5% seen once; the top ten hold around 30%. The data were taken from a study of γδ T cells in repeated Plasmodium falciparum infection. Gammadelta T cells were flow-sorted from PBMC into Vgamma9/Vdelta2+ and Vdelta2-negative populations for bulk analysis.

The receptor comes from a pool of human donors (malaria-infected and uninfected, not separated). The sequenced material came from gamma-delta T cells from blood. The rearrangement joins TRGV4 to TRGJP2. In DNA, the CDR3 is TGTGCCACCTGGGCCCATCATCCCCGTAGTAGTGATTGGATCAAGACGTTT. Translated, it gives CATWAHHPRSSDWIKTF.